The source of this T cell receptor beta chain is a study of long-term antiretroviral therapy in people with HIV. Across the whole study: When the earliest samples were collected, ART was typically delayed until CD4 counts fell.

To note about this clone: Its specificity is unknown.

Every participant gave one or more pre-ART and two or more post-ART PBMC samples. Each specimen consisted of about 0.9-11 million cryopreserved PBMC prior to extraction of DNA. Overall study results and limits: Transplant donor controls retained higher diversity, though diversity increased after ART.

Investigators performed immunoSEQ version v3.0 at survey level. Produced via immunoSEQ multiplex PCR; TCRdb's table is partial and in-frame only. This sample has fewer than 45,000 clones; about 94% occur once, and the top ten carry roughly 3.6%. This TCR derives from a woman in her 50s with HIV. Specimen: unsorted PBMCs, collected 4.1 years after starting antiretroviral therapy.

The DNA for the CDR3 is TGTGCCAGCAGTCACACAGATACGCAGTATTTT. Its protein is CASSHTDTQYF. This chain connects TRBV7-2 to TRBJ2-3; D is unclear. V lost 6 bases, J lost 2 bases, and 3 bases lay in between. The germline V gene has CDR1 SGHTA and CDR2 FQGNSA. The CDR3 has 11 residues.